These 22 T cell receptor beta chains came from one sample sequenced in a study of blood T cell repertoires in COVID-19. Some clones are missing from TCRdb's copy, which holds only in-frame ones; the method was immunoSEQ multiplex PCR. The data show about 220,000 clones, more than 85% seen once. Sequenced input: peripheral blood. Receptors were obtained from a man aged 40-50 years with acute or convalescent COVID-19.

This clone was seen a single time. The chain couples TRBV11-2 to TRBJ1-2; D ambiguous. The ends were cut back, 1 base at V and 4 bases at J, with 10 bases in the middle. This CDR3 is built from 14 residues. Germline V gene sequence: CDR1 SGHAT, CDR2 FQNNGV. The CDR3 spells CASSLVQRGYGYTF. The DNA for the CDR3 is TGTGCCAGCAGCTTAGTACAGCGGGGCTATGGCTACACCTTC.

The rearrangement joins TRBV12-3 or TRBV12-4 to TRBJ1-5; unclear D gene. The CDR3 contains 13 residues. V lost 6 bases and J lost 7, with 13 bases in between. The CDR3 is CASSLSIGQPQHF. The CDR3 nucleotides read TGTGCCAGCAGCCTTTCGATCGGGCAGCCCCAGCATTTT.

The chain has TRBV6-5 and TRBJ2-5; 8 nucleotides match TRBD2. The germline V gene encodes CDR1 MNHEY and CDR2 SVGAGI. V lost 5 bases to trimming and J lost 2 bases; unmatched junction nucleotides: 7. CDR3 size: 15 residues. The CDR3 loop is CASSTPGLGQETQYF. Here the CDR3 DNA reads TGTGCCAGCAGTACCCCGGGACTAGGACAAGAGACCCAGTACTTC.

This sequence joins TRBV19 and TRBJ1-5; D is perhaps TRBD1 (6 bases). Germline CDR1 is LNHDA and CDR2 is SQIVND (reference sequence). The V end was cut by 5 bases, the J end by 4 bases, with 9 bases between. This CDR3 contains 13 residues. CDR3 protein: CASSLTGNQPQHF. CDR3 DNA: TGTGCCAGTAGTCTTACAGGGAATCAGCCCCAGCATTTT.

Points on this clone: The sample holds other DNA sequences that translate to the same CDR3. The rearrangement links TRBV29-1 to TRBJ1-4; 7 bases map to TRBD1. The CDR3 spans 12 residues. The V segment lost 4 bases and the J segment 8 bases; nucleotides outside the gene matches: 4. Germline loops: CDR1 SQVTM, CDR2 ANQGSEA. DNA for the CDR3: TGCAGCGTTGGACAGGGTGGAGAAAAACTGTTTTTT. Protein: CSVGQGGEKLFF.

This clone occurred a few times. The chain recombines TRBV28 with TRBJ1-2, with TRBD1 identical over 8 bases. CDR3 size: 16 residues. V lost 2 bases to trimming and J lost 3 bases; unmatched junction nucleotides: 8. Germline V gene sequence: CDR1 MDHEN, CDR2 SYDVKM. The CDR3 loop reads CASSLPTRGQDYGYTF. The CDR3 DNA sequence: TGTGCCAGCAGTTTACCCACCAGGGGGCAGGACTATGGCTACACCTTC.

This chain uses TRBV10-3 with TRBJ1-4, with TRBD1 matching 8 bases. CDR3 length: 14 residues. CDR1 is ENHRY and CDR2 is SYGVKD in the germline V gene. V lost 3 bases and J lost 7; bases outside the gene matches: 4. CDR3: CAISDRGLVEKLFF. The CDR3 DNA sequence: TGTGCCATCAGTGACAGGGGGCTGGTTGAAAAACTGTTTTTT.

The CDR3 here is CASSYSNDRDYGYTF. Here the CDR3 DNA reads TGTGCCAGCAGTTACTCGAATGACAGGGACTATGGCTACACCTTC. This chain joins TRBV6-6 and TRBJ1-2; 7 bases map to TRBD1. Per the germline V gene, CDR1 is MNHNY and CDR2 is SVGAGI (reference sequence). The length of the CDR3 is 15 residues. After removal of 0 bases from V and 3 bases from J, the junction contained 4 bases not matched to a gene.

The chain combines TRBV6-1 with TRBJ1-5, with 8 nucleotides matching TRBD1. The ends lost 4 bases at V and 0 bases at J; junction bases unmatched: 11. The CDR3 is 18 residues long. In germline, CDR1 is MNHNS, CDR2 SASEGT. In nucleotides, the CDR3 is TGTGCCAGCAGTGGTACACAGGGGGGAACTTATAGCAATCAGCCCCAGCATTTT. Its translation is CASSGTQGGTYSNQPQHF.

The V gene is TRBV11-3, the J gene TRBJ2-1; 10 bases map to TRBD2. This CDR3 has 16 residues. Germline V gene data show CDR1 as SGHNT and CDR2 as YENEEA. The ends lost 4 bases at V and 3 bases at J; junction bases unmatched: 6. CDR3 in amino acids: CASSSRTSGDYNEQFF. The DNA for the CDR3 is TGTGCCAGCAGCTCCCGGACTAGCGGTGACTACAATGAGCAGTTCTTC.

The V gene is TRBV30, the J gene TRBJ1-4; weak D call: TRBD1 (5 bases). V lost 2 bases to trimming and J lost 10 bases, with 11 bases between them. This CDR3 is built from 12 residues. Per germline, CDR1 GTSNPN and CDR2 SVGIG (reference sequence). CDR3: CAWSLRGGKLFF. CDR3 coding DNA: TGTGCCTGGAGTTTAAGGGGAGGAAAACTGTTTTTT. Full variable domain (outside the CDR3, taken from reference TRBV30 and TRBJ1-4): SQTIHQWPATLVQPVGSPLSLECTVEGTSNPNLYWYRQAAGRGLQLLFYSVGIGQISSEVPQNLSASRPQDRQFILSSKKLLLSDSGFYLCAWSLRGGKLFFGSGTQLSVL.

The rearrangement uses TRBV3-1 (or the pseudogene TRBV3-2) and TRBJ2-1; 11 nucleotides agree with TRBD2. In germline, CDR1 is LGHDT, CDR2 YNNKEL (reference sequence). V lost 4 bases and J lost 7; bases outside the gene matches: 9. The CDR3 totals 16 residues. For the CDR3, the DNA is TGTGCCAGCAGCCGCGAACTAGCGGGAGTGCGAAATGAGCAGTTCTTC. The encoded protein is CASSRELAGVRNEQFF.

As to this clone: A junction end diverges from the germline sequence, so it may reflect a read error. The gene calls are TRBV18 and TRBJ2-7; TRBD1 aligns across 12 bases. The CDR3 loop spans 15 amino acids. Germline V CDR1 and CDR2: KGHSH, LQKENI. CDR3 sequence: CASSSPGQGAIEQYF. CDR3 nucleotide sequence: TGTGCCAGCTCATCACCGGGACAGGGGGCAATCGAGCAGTACTTC. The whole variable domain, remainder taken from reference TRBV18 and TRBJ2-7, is NAGVMQNPRHLVRRRGQEARLRCSPMKGHSHVYWYRQLPEEGLKFMVYLQKENIIDESGMPKERFSAEFPKEGPSILRIQQVVRGDSAAYFCASSSPGQGAIEQYFGPGTRLTVT.

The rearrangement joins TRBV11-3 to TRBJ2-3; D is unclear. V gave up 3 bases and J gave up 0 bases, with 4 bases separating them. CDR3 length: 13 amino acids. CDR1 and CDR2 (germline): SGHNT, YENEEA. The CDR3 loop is CASSFESTDTQYF. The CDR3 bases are TGTGCCAGCAGCTTCGAGAGCACAGATACGCAGTATTTT. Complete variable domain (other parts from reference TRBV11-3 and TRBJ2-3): EAGVVQSPRYKIIEKKQPVAFWCNPISGHNTLYWYLQNLGQGPELLIRYENEEAVDDSQLPKDRFSAERLKGVDSTLKIQPAELGDSAVYLCASSFESTDTQYFGPGTRLTVL.

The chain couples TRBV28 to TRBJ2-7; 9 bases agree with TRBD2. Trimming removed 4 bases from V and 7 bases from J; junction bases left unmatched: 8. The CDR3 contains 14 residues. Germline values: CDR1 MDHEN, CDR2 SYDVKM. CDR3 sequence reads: CASSSLAGVNEQYF. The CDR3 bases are TGTGCCAGCAGTTCGTTAGCGGGAGTAAATGAGCAGTACTTC.

The CDR3 DNA is TGTGCCATCAGTTCGGCAGAACAAAGTCTCTTCGGGGAGCAGTACTTC. Its translation is CAISSAEQSLFGEQYF. The V and J genes are TRBV10-3 and TRBJ2-7; D gene ambiguous. CDR1 and CDR2 from the germline V gene are ENHRY and SYGVKD. Trimming shortened V by 5 bases and J by 7 bases, and 24 bases separated the two germline ends. The CDR3 contains 16 residues.

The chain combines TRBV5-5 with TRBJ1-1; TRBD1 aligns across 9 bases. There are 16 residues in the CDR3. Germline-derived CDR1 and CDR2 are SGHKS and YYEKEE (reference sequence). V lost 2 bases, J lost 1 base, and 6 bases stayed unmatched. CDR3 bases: TGTGCCAGCAGCTTACAGGGGGCCCGGTCGAACACTGAAGCTTTCTTT. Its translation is CASSLQGARSNTEAFF.

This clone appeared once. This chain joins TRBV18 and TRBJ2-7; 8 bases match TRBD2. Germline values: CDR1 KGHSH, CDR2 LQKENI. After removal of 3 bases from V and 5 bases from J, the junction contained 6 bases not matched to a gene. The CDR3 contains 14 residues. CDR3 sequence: CASSPEGGRNEQYF. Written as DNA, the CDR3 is TGTGCCAGCTCACCCGAGGGCGGGAGGAACGAGCAGTACTTC.

The CDR3 region has the DNA TGTGCCAGTAGAGGTGGGGGGACCTATAGCAATCAGCCCCAGCATTTT. It specifies CASRGGGTYSNQPQHF. The chain combines TRBV19 with TRBJ1-5; D might be TRBD1 (5 bases). This CDR3 has 16 residues. V shed 6 bases and J shed 0 bases, with 15 bases lying between them. CDR1 LNHDA and CDR2 SQIVND come from the germline V gene (reference sequence).

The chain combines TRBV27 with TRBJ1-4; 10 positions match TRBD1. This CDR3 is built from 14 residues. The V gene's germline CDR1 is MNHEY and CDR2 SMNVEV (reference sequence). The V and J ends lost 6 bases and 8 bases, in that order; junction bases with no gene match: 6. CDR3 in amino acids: CASRWGQGNEKLFF. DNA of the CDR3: TGTGCCAGCAGATGGGGACAGGGGAACGAAAAACTGTTTTTT. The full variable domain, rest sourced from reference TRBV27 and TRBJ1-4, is EAQVTQNPRYLITVTGKKLTVTCSQNMNHEYMSWYRQDPGLGLRQIYYSMNVEVTDKGDVPEGYKVSRKEKRNFPLILESPSPNQTSLYFCASRWGQGNEKLFFGSGTQLSVL.

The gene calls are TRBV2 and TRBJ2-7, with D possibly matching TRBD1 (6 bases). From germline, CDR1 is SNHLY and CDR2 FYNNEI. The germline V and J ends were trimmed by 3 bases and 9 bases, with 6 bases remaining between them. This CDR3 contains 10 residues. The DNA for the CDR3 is TGTGCCAGCAGTGACAGGGGGCAGTACTTC. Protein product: CASSDRGQYF.

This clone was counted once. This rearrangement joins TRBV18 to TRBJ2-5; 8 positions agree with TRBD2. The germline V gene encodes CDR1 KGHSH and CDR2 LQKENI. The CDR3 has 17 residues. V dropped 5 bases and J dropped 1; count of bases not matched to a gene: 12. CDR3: CASSKRAGVGGQETQYF. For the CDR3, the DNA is TGTGCCAGCTCAAAACGAGCGGGAGTGGGGGGCCAAGAGACCCAGTACTTC.